The 30 T cell receptor beta chains in this list originate from one sample, sequenced in a study of T-cell reconstitution after alpha-beta-depleted transplantation in children. Unique molecular identifiers were incorporated during preparation of the TCRbeta library. TCRdb used MiXCR to reprocess the PCR reads, holding one entry per CDR3 protein. The sample lists about 600,000 distinct CDR3 sequences; 20% to 25% were seen once. The input for sequencing was PBMCs, mostly from graft donor cells, taken 360 days after TCRalphabeta/CD19-depleted stem cell transplant. The receptors originated from a boy under two years old who had a stem cell transplant for acute myeloid leukemia, so the T cells may come from the graft donor.

The gene calls are TRBV15 and TRBJ2-1; 7 nucleotides line up with TRBD2. V was clipped by 0 bases and J by 9 bases; unmatched bases: 8. The germline gives CDR1 LNHNV, CDR2 YYDKDF (reference sequence). This CDR3 has 15 amino acids. DNA for the CDR3: TGTGCCACCAGCAGAGATCGGAGACTAGCAGGTGAGCAGTTCTTC. This codes for CATSRDRRLAGEQFF.

The CDR3 bases are TGTGCCAGCTGTTTTGCATTCGCTAGCGGGGCCGATAAACAAGAGACCCAGTACTTC. Encoded protein: CASCFAFASGADKQETQYF. This chain uses TRBV3-1 with TRBJ2-5, with 9 bases matching TRBD2. The junction had 21 bases not matched to a gene; V was cut back by 8 bases and J by 2 bases. The CDR3 is 19 residues long. Per the germline V gene, CDR1 is LGHDT and CDR2 is YNNKEL (reference sequence).

This clonotype was counted between two and nine times. The chain has TRBV24-1 and TRBJ2-5; D call uncertain. Germline V gene data show CDR1 as KGHDR and CDR2 as SFDVKD. The CDR3 covers 13 residues. The germline V and J ends were trimmed by 4 bases and 5 bases, with 10 bases remaining between them. The chain's CDR3 is CATSDEWTETQYF. The DNA of the CDR3 is TGTGCCACCAGTGACGAGTGGACGGAGACCCAGTACTTC.

This rearrangement joins TRBV9 to TRBJ2-5; D is unclear. V gave up 4 bases and J gave up 1 base, with 11 bases separating them. CDR1 is SGDLS and CDR2 is YYNGEE in the germline V gene. The CDR3 length is 14 residues. The CDR3 DNA reads TGTGCCAGCAGCCCCAGCCCAGCCCAAGAGACCCAGTACTTC. Translation gives CASSPSPAQETQYF.

This clonotype was counted many times. V and J are TRBV20-1 and TRBJ1-5, with D perhaps matching TRBD1 (5 bases). The CDR3 runs 14 residues. Germline CDR1 and CDR2: DFQATT and SNEGSKA (reference sequence). Trimming took 4 bases from V and 4 from J, leaving 14 bases between them. The CDR3 sequence is CSATVRDSNQPQHF. In DNA, the CDR3 is TGCAGTGCTACAGTCCGGGACTCAAATCAGCCCCAGCATTTT.

V and J are TRBV28 and TRBJ2-7; 7 bases align to TRBD2. From germline, CDR1 is MDHEN and CDR2 SYDVKM. V trimming: 4 bases; J trimming: 2 bases; junction bases outside the gene matches: 5. The CDR3 length is 14 residues. The CDR3 sequence: CASSWVGGTYEQYF. CDR3 coding DNA: TGTGCCAGCAGTTGGGTCGGGGGGACCTACGAGCAGTACTTC.

This clonotype was counted between two and nine times. The rearrangement uses TRBV5-5 and TRBJ2-3; the match to TRBD2 covers 12 bases. This CDR3 spans 18 amino acids. The trim removed 3 bases at V and 0 bases at J, leaving 8 bases unmatched. Per germline, CDR1 SGHKS and CDR2 YYEKEE (reference sequence). Here the CDR3 DNA reads TGTGCCAGCAGCTCACGCCTAGCGGGGGGGCAGAGCACAGATACGCAGTATTTT. It encodes CASSSRLAGGQSTDTQYF.

This clonotype was seen more than once but under ten times. For the CDR3, the DNA is TGTGCCAGCAGTTTAGGACTAGCGGGGGAACGGGAGACCCAGTACTTC. As protein: CASSLGLAGERETQYF. The V and J genes are TRBV28 and TRBJ2-5; TRBD2 matches at 13 bases. The junction had 5 bases not matched to a gene; V was cut back by 2 bases and J by 5 bases. CDR1 and CDR2 from the germline V gene are MDHEN and SYDVKM. The CDR3 totals 16 residues.

Only a few counts were recorded for this clonotype. The genes are TRBV4-3 and TRBJ2-1; weak D call: TRBD1 (5 bases). The CDR3 spans 14 residues. V was shortened by 1 base and J by 8 bases, with 12 bases between the two germline ends. Germline V gene lookup returns CDR1 LGHNA and CDR2 YSLEER. CDR3 bases: TGCGCCAGCAGCCAAGGAACAGGATACGATGAGCAGTTCTTC. Amino acids: CASSQGTGYDEQFF.

The sample holds many counts of this clonotype. CDR3 DNA sequence: TGCAGTGCCCCCCCACTAGCGGGGGGATTATACGAGCAGTACGTC. This codes for CSAPPLAGGLYEQYV. V and J are TRBV20-1 and TRBJ2-7; 12 bases are a match to TRBD2. The V segment lost 6 bases and the J segment 4 bases; nucleotides outside the gene matches: 10. The V gene's germline CDR1 is DFQATT and CDR2 SNEGSKA (reference sequence). CDR3 length: 15 amino acids.

This chain uses TRBV11-2 with TRBJ2-7; D might be TRBD2 (5 bases). The V end lost 0 bases, the J end lost 11 bases, and 17 bases lay between the germline ends. The CDR3 has 14 amino acids. The germline V gene encodes CDR1 SGHAT and CDR2 FQNNGV. CDR3 in DNA: TGTGCCAGCAGCTTAGATTCGGGAAGGAAGGGCAAGTACTTC. Its translation is CASSLDSGRKGKYF. The entire variable domain, with the rest obtained from reference TRBV11-2 and TRBJ2-7, is as follows: EAGVAQSPRYKIIEKRQSVAFWCNPISGHATLYWYQQILGQGPKLLIQFQNNGVVDDSQLPKDRFSAERLKGVDSTLKIQPAKLEDSAVYLCASSLDSGRKGKYFGPGTRLTVT.

As regards this clonotype: This could be a read error, since a much larger clone is one nucleotide away. This chain connects TRBV4-3 to TRBJ2-6; the D gene is possibly TRBD1 (5 bases). V lost 4 bases, J lost 4 bases, and 17 bases lay in between. CDR3 length: 17 amino acids. In germline, CDR1 is LGHNA, CDR2 YSLEER. CDR3 protein: CASSPDTRASGANVLTF. The CDR3 DNA follows: TGCGCCAGCAGCCCGGACACCCGGGCGTCCGGGGCCAACGTCCTGACTTTC.

V and J are TRBV11-2 and TRBJ2-3; tentative D call: TRBD2 (7 bases). The V gene lost 1 base and the J gene lost 4 bases, with 15 bases spanning the gap. CDR3 length: 16 amino acids. CDR1 and CDR2 from the germline V gene are SGHAT and FQNNGV. CDR3 residues: CASSLVIGGRPDTQYF. The CDR3 nucleotides are TGTGCCAGCAGCTTAGTGATCGGGGGGCGCCCAGATACGCAGTATTTT.

This clonotype showed up just a few times. The chain combines TRBV7-9 with TRBJ2-7; D not resolved. Germline-derived CDR1 and CDR2 are SEHNR and FQNEAQ (reference sequence). Trimming pared 4 bases from V and 2 bases from J, leaving 12 bases between. CDR3 length: 14 residues. The DNA of the CDR3 is TGTGCCAGCAGCTCTAGACACTCGCCCTACGAGCAGTACTTC. Translating it yields CASSSRHSPYEQYF.

In its sample, this clonotype was seen a few times. The chain carries TRBV28 and TRBJ2-3; unclear D gene. This CDR3 is 14 amino acids long. V was clipped by 5 bases and J by 4 bases, with 13 bases between them. Germline V gene data show CDR1 as MDHEN and CDR2 as SYDVKM. The CDR3 protein is CASSARGQPDTQYF. In nucleotides, the CDR3 is TGTGCCAGCAGTGCCAGAGGCCAGCCAGATACGCAGTATTTT.

The rearrangement joins TRBV7-9 to TRBJ2-1, with 7 bases that match TRBD1. Trimming cost V 5 bases and J 7 bases; bases outside gene matches: 14. The V gene's germline CDR1 is SEHNR and CDR2 FQNEAQ (reference sequence). The CDR3 consists of 16 residues. The CDR3 reads CASSGKTGNFENEQFF. The CDR3 coding sequence is TGTGCCAGCAGCGGGAAGACAGGGAACTTTGAAAATGAGCAGTTCTTC.

This clonotype turned up a few times. A read error may be the cause here, since a much bigger clone is one base away. This rearrangement joins TRBV28 to TRBJ2-7; TRBD1 matches at 10 bases. Germline V CDR1 and CDR2: MDHEN, SYDVKM. This CDR3 is 14 amino acids long. Trimming removed 0 bases from V and 6 bases from J; junction bases left unmatched: 2. The CDR3 here is CASSLWTGGIEQYF. The CDR3 DNA reads TGTGCCAGCAGTTTATGGACAGGGGGCATCGAGCAGTACTTC.

This clonotype was found a few times. V usage is TRBV5-5 and J usage is TRBJ2-3; unclear D gene. The V and J ends lost 0 bases and 11 bases respectively, with 13 bases between them. The CDR3 length is 13 residues. Per the germline V gene, CDR1 is SGHKS and CDR2 is YYEKEE (reference sequence). CDR3 bases: TGTGCCAGCAGCTTGGAGCCCCAGGCTAAGCAGTATTTT. It is translated as CASSLEPQAKQYF.

This clonotype came up a few times. This chain links TRBV30 with TRBJ2-7; 8 positions match TRBD1. Germline CDR1 reads GTSNPN; CDR2 reads SVGIG (reference sequence). J lost 0 bases, V lost 8 bases, and 6 bases had no gene match. The CDR3 totals 13 residues. The chain's CDR3 is CALQQGGSYEQYF. DNA of the CDR3: TGTGCCCTTCAACAGGGGGGCTCCTACGAGCAGTACTTC.

This chain connects TRBV12-3 or TRBV12-4 to TRBJ2-3, with D maybe TRBD2 (5 bases). The CDR3 sequence is 15 residues long. Trimming cost V 6 bases and J 1 base, with 14 bases left between them. The CDR3 spells CASSPRAFRTDTQYF. DNA of the CDR3: TGTGCCAGCAGCCCGAGGGCTTTTCGCACAGATACGCAGTATTTT.

The V and J genes are TRBV20-1 and TRBJ1-2; D is uncertain. V gave up 0 bases and J gave up 6 bases, with 11 bases separating them. CDR1 and CDR2 (germline): DFQATT, SNEGSKA (reference sequence). The CDR3 sequence is 13 residues long. The CDR3 here is CSARDVHTHGYTF. The CDR3 DNA reads TGCAGTGCTAGAGACGTACATACCCATGGCTACACCTTC.

This sequence joins TRBV7-8 and TRBJ2-1; D is undetermined. From germline, CDR1 is SGHVS and CDR2 FQNEAQ. This CDR3 comprises 15 residues. V was trimmed by 4 bases and J by 7 bases, leaving 17 bases between them. CDR3 DNA: TGTGCCAGCAGCTCAGCCGGACGCGAAATGAATGAGCAGTTCTTC. This sequence encodes CASSSAGREMNEQFF.

This clonotype was seen more than once but under ten times. The V call is TRBV6-5, the J call TRBJ2-3; no clear D gene. The length of the CDR3 is 14 residues. Trimming cost V 4 bases and J 3 bases, with 11 bases left between them. CDR1 MNHEY and CDR2 SVGAGI come from the germline V gene. The CDR3 DNA reads as TGTGCCAGCAGTTTCGACCCCCCGACAGATACGCAGTATTTT. Amino acid sequence: CASSFDPPTDTQYF.

The J gene is TRBJ2-7, the V gene TRBV28; 9 bases align to TRBD1. J gave up 6 bases and V 4 bases, and 10 bases lay outside the gene matches. The CDR3 extends over 15 amino acids. Per germline, CDR1 MDHEN and CDR2 SYDVKM. The CDR3 region is CASSSAGTGLAEQYV. DNA of the CDR3: TGTGCCAGCAGTTCGGCGGGGACAGGGTTAGCCGAGCAGTACGTC.

This clonotype was detected many times. This chain links TRBV4-1 with TRBJ2-1, with 9 bases lining up with TRBD1. V trimming: 1 base; J trimming: 7 bases; junction bases outside the gene matches: 8. The germline V gene has CDR1 MGHRA and CDR2 YSYEKL. The CDR3 contains 16 residues. CDR3 sequence reads: CASSQVRDRDRNEQFF. The CDR3 region has the DNA TGCGCCAGCAGCCAAGTCCGGGACAGGGACAGGAATGAGCAGTTCTTC.

The rearrangement joins TRBV24-1 to TRBJ1-5; no definite D call. There are 11 residues in the CDR3. Deletions cut 12 bases from V and 8 bases from J, with 13 bases between. Germline CDR1 is KGHDR and CDR2 is SFDVKD. The CDR3 DNA reads as TGTGCCCCGTTTCTGAGGAAGCCCCAGCATTTT. This gives the protein CAPFLRKPQHF.

In its sample, this clonotype was seen many times. The genes are TRBV29-1 and TRBJ2-5, with D unresolved. Germline values: CDR1 SQVTM, CDR2 ANQGSEA. Trimming shortened V by 6 bases and J by 5 bases, and 16 bases separated the two germline ends. This CDR3 region has 13 residues. The CDR3 loop reads CSVLPANWETQYF. CDR3 DNA sequence: TGCAGCGTCCTCCCGGCGAACTGGGAGACCCAGTACTTC. Together with reference TRBV29-1 and TRBJ2-5, the CDR3 gives the full variable domain: SAVISQKPSRDICQRGTSLTIQCQVDSQVTMMFWYRQQPGQSLTLIATANQGSEATYESGFVIDKFPISRPNLTFSTLTVSNMSPEDSSIYLCSVLPANWETQYFGPGTRLLVL.

This clonotype appeared many times. This rearrangement joins TRBV10-3 to TRBJ2-1, with D perhaps assigned TRBD1 or TRBD2 (5 bases each). The CDR3 runs to 14 residues. Deletions cut 0 bases from V and 10 bases from J, with 13 bases between. CDR1 ENHRY and CDR2 SYGVKD come from the germline V gene. DNA of the CDR3: TGTGCCATCAGTGAGTCCCTAGGACGGGGCGAGCAGTTCTTC. It specifies CAISESLGRGEQFF.

J is TRBJ1-1 and V is TRBV20-1, with D perhaps matching TRBD1 (6 bases). The CDR3 covers 12 residues. Germline V CDR1 and CDR2: DFQATT, SNEGSKA (reference sequence). Trimming took off 6 bases at V and 5 bases at J, with 13 bases between the two ends. CDR3 DNA sequence: TGCAGTGCCCTATTACAGGGTACTGAAGCTTTCTTT. It codes for CSALLQGTEAFF.

This chain joins TRBV28 and TRBJ2-7, with TRBD1 as a possible D gene (5 bases). The ends were cut back, 3 bases at V and 0 bases at J, with 12 bases in the middle. CDR1 and CDR2 (germline): MDHEN, SYDVKM. This CDR3 has 15 residues. CDR3 in DNA: TGTGCCAGCAGTTTTCGGCAGGGCCCCTCCTACGAGCAGTACGTC. Translated: CASSFRQGPSYEQYV.